The present entry profiles one TCR beta chain with its context. Per the original data handling: Amplification from reference gene primers served as the basis for estimated nucleated cell counts. The assay was immunoSEQ multiplex PCR, and TCRdb's table has in-frame clones only and misses some. From that table come the V and J calls and clone size; the DNA was used to work out D and trimming. The table records some 100,000 clones, under 80% of them present only once. This sample was included in a study of blood T cell repertoires in COVID-19. There are 14 residues in the CDR3. The J segment lost 2 bases and the V segment lost 2 bases, leaving 4 bases of the junction unmatched. CDR1 SGHDT and CDR2 YYEEEE come from the germline V gene.

The chain recombines TRBV5-6 with TRBJ2-7, with 7 bases fitting TRBD2. The clonotype originates from a man aged 65 to 85 with COVID-19, enrolled during active disease. Sequencing used peripheral blood. DNA of the CDR3: TGTGCCAGCAGCTTTTCGAGCGGGACCTACGAGCAGTACTTC. This sequence encodes CASSFSSGTYEQYF.